This is a list of T cell receptor beta chains from one sample in a study of T cell responses to AZD1222 COVID-19 vaccine. Profiling relied on immunoSEQ multiplex PCR, and the TCRdb table lists in-frame clones only, not all of them. This sample yields approximately 150,000 clones, of which 75% to 90% are seen a single time; about 1.5% belongs to the top ten. The sequencing here drew on peripheral blood, taken on day 0 of AZD1222 vaccination. Source of these receptors: an adult in good health. Both conserved end residues are part of each CDR3. D genes are given only for firm matches. Where a row states a size, it is once, few, many or the class of an expanded clone; other rows omit it.

j_gene,abundance,d_gene,v_gene,CDR3aa,CDR3nt
TRBJ2-7,NA,NA,TRBV5-1,CASSLPSTYEQYF,TGCGCCAGCAGCCTACCGTCAACCTACGAGCAGTACTTC
TRBJ1-5,once,NA,TRBV7-8,CASSQGLNQPQHF,TGTGCCAGCTCACAGGGCCTAAATCAGCCCCAGCATTTT
TRBJ2-5,NA,NA,TRBV9,CASSVEASDQETQYF,TGTGCCAGCAGCGTAGAGGCTAGCGACCAAGAGACCCAGTACTTC
TRBJ1-3,NA,NA,TRBV23-1,CASSPRGLSGNTIYF,TGCGCCAGCAGTCCGAGGGGCCTCTCTGGAAACACCATATATTTT
TRBJ1-1,NA,NA,TRBV4-1,CASSHAGRTEAFF,TGCGCCAGCAGCCACGCAGGGAGGACTGAAGCTTTCTTT
TRBJ2-7,NA,TRBD2,TRBV27,CASIGSGGVRYF,TGTGCCAGCATCGGAAGCGGGGGGGTCAGGTACTTC
TRBJ2-7,once,NA,TRBV6-5,CASSWGANYEQYF,TGTGCCAGCTCCTGGGGGGCCAACTACGAGCAGTACTTC
TRBJ1-4,once,NA,TRBV19,CASSINQWANEKLFF,TGTGCCAGTAGTATCAACCAGTGGGCTAATGAAAAACTGTTTTTT
TRBJ1-1,NA,TRBD1,TRBV5-1,CASSLALDRDAFF,TGCGCCAGCAGCTTGGCCTTGGACAGGGACGCTTTCTTT
TRBJ2-3,NA,TRBD2,TRBV9,CASSERGGQDTQYF,TGTGCCAGCTCCGAGCGCGGGGGGCAAGATACGCAGTATTTT
TRBJ1-2,NA,TRBD1,TRBV15,CATSSQQGQGGYTF,TGTGCCACCAGCTCACAACAGGGACAGGGTGGCTACACCTTC
TRBJ2-7,NA,TRBD2,TRBV5-4,CASSGPSGRAPYEQYF,TGTGCCAGCAGCGGGCCGAGCGGGAGGGCCCCCTACGAGCAGTACTTC
TRBJ2-2,NA,TRBD1,TRBV24-1,CATSTTGSGTGELFF,TGTGCCACCAGCACGACAGGGTCCGGAACCGGGGAGCTGTTTTTT
TRBJ1-2,NA,NA,TRBV9,CASSVVDYGYTF,TGTGCCAGCAGCGTAGTTGACTATGGCTACACCTTC
TRBJ2-7,NA,NA,TRBV4-1,CASSQAGTGVTEQYF,TGCGCCAGCAGCCAGGCCGGGACTGGCGTTACAGAGCAGTACTTC
TRBJ2-1,NA,TRBD1,TRBV7-9,CASSPKPGQQYNEQFF,TGTGCCAGCAGCCCTAAACCGGGACAGCAATACAATGAGCAGTTCTTC
TRBJ2-3,NA,NA,TRBV18,CASSPYLWDTQYF,TGTGCCAGCTCACCATATTTGTGGGATACGCAGTATTTT
TRBJ2-7,NA,TRBD2,TRBV24-1,CATSPGLAGGTYEQYF,TGTGCCACCAGCCCGGGACTAGCGGGAGGGACCTACGAGCAGTACTTC
TRBJ2-3,once,NA,TRBV5-1,CASSLVSTSTDTQYF,TGCGCCAGCAGCTTGGTATCAACGAGCACAGATACGCAGTATTTT
TRBJ2-7,NA,NA,TRBV21-1,CASSNIRETYEQYF,TGTGCCAGCAGCAACATAAGGGAAACCTACGAGCAGTACTTC
TRBJ1-2,NA,NA,TRBV14,CASSQARTNPPGARYGYTF,TGTGCCAGCAGCCAAGCACGGACAAATCCCCCCGGTGCTCGATATGGCTACACCTTC
TRBJ2-1,NA,TRBD2,TRBV5-1,CASSLLAGGTNEQFF,TGCGCCAGCAGCTTGTTAGCGGGAGGTACCAATGAGCAGTTCTTC
TRBJ2-3,NA,TRBD1,TRBV5-1,CASSVGQGGFDDTQYF,TGCGCCAGCAGCGTGGGACAGGGAGGTTTTGACGATACGCAGTATTTT
TRBJ1-1,NA,TRBD1,TRBV5-1,CASSPTTGGAGRNTEAFF,TGCGCCAGCAGCCCGACGACAGGGGGCGCCGGTAGGAACACTGAAGCTTTCTTT
TRBJ2-1,NA,TRBD2,TRBV3-1/TRBV3-2,CASSRGSSGSGQFF,TGTGCCAGCAGCCGTGGATCTAGCGGGAGCGGGCAGTTCTTC
TRBJ1-2,NA,TRBD1,TRBV5-6,CASSPRGLSNYGYTF,TGTGCCAGCAGCCCAAGGGGGCTCAGTAACTATGGCTACACCTTC
TRBJ2-7,NA,NA,TRBV13,CASSGAGQTPYEQYF,TGTGCCAGCAGCGGGGCGGGACAGACCCCCTACGAGCAGTACTTC
TRBJ2-7,NA,NA,TRBV5-6,CASSSGTYSYEQYF,TGTGCCAGCAGCTCCGGGACTTACTCCTACGAGCAGTACTTC